This TCR beta chain was obtained from a study of shared clonotypes between healthy human individuals. General study results and limits: With a few donors compared, roughly 5% of naive CD4 clonotypes were shared.

Sorted-subset replicate PCR reactions were performed with around 210 ng DNA, corresponding to 25,000 to 35,000 T cell genomes. TCRdb's table, derived via immunoSEQ multiplex PCR, lists solely in-frame clones and lacks some. The sample lists 2 million to 2.5 million clones, 85% to 95% occurring once. Notes on this clone: The antigen remains undetermined.

The CDR3 has 15 amino acids. In germline, CDR1 is MNHEY, CDR2 SMNVEV (reference sequence). V lost 1 base and J lost 2; bases outside the gene matches: 2. The sequenced sample was naive CD4+ T cells from PBMCs. The subset was: CD45RA+ positively selected. The origin of this receptor is a man younger than 35 in good health. Some clones in this sample may be carry-over from other donors' samples. The V and J genes are TRBV27 and TRBJ1-1; 9 bases agree with TRBD1. The CDR3 loop reads CASSLLQGANTEAFF. CDR3 in DNA: TGTGCCAGCAGTTTATTACAGGGGGCAAACACTGAAGCTTTCTTT.